This T cell receptor (beta chain) was profiled in a study of CD8 T cells in ankylosing spondylitis (dated 2017 in TCRdb). At the level of the whole study: T cell receptor beta repertoires were profiled in healthy donors and ankylosing spondylitis patients so that disease-linked TCR variants could be found. The full study cohort was made up of 20 to 25 ankylosing spondylitis patients and about a hundred healthy donors. Peripheral blood was sampled, and synovial fluid was also collected from ankylosing spondylitis patients. Beyond this particular receptor, the publication reports: Some motif variants were previously reported in synovial fluid and blood of reactive arthritis patients, suggesting common disease-initiation mechanisms. Blood from ankylosing spondylitis patients appeared to be characterized by a TCR beta motif made up of seven or eight highly homologous amino acid variants. A CD8+ phenotype was shown by the disease-linked clones, which were found at relatively low frequencies in peripheral blood. Significant enrichment of the disease-linked clones was reported in matched synovial fluid samples from ankylosing spondylitis patients.

This clonotype was seen ten or more times. Its binding antigen is unknown. Per-base quality was not reported, and no clone a single base away is much larger than it. V is clipped by 5 bases and J by 2 bases, and the sequence between their germline boundaries is 9 bases long. From the cysteine up to the phenylalanine, the CDR3 has a length of 13 residues. The read is trimmed to its CDR3 DNA, 39 bases read in frame from base 1. TCRdb names Illumina HiSeq 2500 as the instrument used. Quantitative 5'-RACE with molecular barcodes was the method used to prepare the TCR beta libraries. Processing in the source paper ran as follows. Disease-linked TCR variants were identified with a new computational method built on a probabilistic model of VDJ rearrangement. TCRdb cleaned the public reads at Q25 with fastp, built clones with MiXCR and kept in-frame beta chains. When rows share a CDR3 protein, they turn into one entry using the most common DNA and genes. It is TCRdb's table, rather than the study itself, that gives the V and J calls and clone size. In this sample the table shows around 300,000 distinct CDR3 sequences, roughly 15% of which occur a single time. 0.9% to 1.2% of the sample goes to the ten largest clones.

This clonotype was sampled from a male donor with ankylosing spondylitis or in good health (not recorded which). Here the chain combines TRBV12-3 or TRBV12-4 and TRBJ2-5; a tentative D match to TRBD2 spans 6 bases. The sample taken for sequencing was blood, either unsorted or a sorted T cell fraction (not recorded which). The CDR3 is CASSTGLQETQYF. The DNA sequence follows: TGTGCCAGCAGTACGGGACTTCAAGAGACCCAGTACTTC.